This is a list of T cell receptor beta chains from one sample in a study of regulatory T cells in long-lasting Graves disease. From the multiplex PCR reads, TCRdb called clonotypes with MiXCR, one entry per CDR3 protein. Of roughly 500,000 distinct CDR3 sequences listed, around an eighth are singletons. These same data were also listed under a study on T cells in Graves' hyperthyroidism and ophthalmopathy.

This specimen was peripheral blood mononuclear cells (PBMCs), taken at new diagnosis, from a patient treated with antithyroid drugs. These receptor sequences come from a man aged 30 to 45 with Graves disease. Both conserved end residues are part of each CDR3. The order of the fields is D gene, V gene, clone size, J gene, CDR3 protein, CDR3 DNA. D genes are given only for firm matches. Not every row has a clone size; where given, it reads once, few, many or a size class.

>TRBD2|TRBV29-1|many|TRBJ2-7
CSVDPSGSSGEQYF
TGCAGCGTTGACCCTAGCGGGAGTTCCGGCGAGCAGTACTTC
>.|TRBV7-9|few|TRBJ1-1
CASSLARFMNTEAFF
TGTGCCAGCAGCTTAGCCCGGTTCATGAACACTGAAGCTTTCTTT
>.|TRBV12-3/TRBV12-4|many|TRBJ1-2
CASSPWEANYGYTF
TGTGCCAGCAGTCCTTGGGAAGCTAACTATGGCTACACCTTC
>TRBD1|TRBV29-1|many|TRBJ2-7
CSVEAGTGRDEQYF
TGCAGCGTTGAAGCCGGGACAGGGAGGGACGAGCAGTACTTC
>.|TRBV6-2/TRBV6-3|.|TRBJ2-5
CASSARKETQYF
TGTGCCAGCAGTGCTAGGAAAGAGACCCAGTACTTC
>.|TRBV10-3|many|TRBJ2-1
CAIKKRDEQFF
TGTGCCATCAAGAAGCGAGATGAGCAGTTCTTC
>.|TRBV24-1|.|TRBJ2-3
CATSGTGLPALTDTQYF
TGTGCCACCAGTGGAACTGGACTCCCGGCCCTCACAGATACGCAGTATTTT
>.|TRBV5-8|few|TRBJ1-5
CASSSFSGKGQPQHF
TGTGCCAGCAGCTCATTCTCAGGAAAGGGGCAGCCCCAGCATTTT
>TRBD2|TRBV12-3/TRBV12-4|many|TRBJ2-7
CASSRPLADPYEQYF
TGTGCCAGCAGTCGTCCCCTAGCGGACCCCTACGAGCAGTACTTC
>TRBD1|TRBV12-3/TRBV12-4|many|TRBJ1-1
CASSLTGGVEAFF
TGTGCCAGCAGTTTAACAGGGGGCGTTGAAGCTTTCTTT
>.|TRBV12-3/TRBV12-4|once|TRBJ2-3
CASSPTRTDAQYF
TGTGCCAGCAGTCCCACTAGAACAGATGCGCAGTATTTT
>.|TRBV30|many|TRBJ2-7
CAWRALYEQYF
TGTGCCTGGAGAGCACTCTACGAGCAGTACTTC
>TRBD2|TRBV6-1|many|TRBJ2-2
CASSDMTSVPWELFF
TGTGCCAGCAGTGACATGACTAGCGTTCCCTGGGAGCTGTTTTTT
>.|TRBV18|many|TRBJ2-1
CASSPVLRGYEQFF
TGTGCCAGCTCACCAGTCCTACGGGGGTATGAGCAGTTCTTC
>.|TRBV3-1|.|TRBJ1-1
CASSQGRVEAFF
TGTGCCAGCAGCCAGGGGCGGGTTGAAGCTTTCTTT
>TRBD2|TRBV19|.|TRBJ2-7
CASSEREQYEQYF
TGTGCCAGTAGTGAGCGGGAGCAGTACGAGCAGTACTTC